This T cell receptor beta chain was captured by sequencing in a study of cytomegalovirus exposure and HLA in healthy donors. V was trimmed by 1 base and J by 5 bases, leaving 13 bases between them. The germline V gene has CDR1 SGHRS and CDR2 YFSETQ. The CDR3 runs 15 residues. PCR employed 60 Vbeta and 13 Jbeta primers. TCRdb keeps only in-frame clones here, not all; method: immunoSEQ multiplex PCR. The sample yields 150,000 or so clones, less than 85% seen once. This rearrangement joins TRBV5-1 to TRBJ1-3, with a tentative D call TRBD1 (6 bases). This sequence was found in a man between 18 and 35 years old in good health and CMV-seropositive. Sequencing input: PBMCs. This CDR3 is CASSLSGQGRNTIYF. Here the CDR3 DNA reads TGCGCCAGCAGCTTGAGTGGGCAGGGGAGAAACACCATATATTTT.